The clone carrying this TCR beta chain was detected ten times or more. Amplified TCR beta CDR3 regions came from RNA transcripts. The TCR CDR3 was amplified in a first-round RT-PCR using the HTBI primer set. TCRdb re-derived calls from the multiplex PCR reads in MiXCR, one entry per CDR3 protein. The repertoire consists of some 760,000 distinct CDR3 sequences, with approximately 15% occurring once and the leading ten covering roughly a tenth. These data belong to a study of T cells in Graves' hyperthyroidism and ophthalmopathy. The CDR3 is 15 residues long. The J segment lost 2 bases and the V segment lost 3 bases, leaving 3 bases of the junction unmatched. Germline values: CDR1 LNHDA, CDR2 SQIVND (reference sequence).

V is TRBV19 and J is TRBJ1-5; 8 nucleotides line up with TRBD1. Specimen: blood. The clonotype originates from a woman between 18 and 30 years old with Graves' hyperthyroidism. CDR3 coding DNA: TGTGCCAGTAGTATCTCAGGGGGCGGCAATCAGCCCCAGCATTTT. Its protein is CASSISGGGNQPQHF.